The sample holds a few counts of the clone carrying this T cell receptor (beta chain). V shed 8 bases and J 5 bases; nucleotides not matched to a gene: 11. This CDR3 has 15 residues. Germline CDR1 LNHNV, CDR2 YYDKDF (reference sequence). The sample comes from a study of identical twins. It was template switching that added a universal primer site, and there were unique molecular identifiers on the cDNA. One entry per CDR3 protein results from TCRdb running MiXCR on the 5' RACE reads. The repertoire has more than 400,000 distinct CDR3 sequences, around 15% of them found once; the top ten carry about 0.47%. This sample also appeared in a second study, on yellow fever vaccine responses in identical twins. From that paper: Reportedly, twins showed a vaccine T cell response that looked partly convergent and partly personalized.

The sample consisted of CD4+ T cells sorted from blood. This sequence was found in a young woman in good health. The chain is built from TRBV15 and TRBJ2-2; 7 bases line up with TRBD1. For the CDR3, the DNA is TGTGCCACCCGGGGACAGCCAAAATCGACCGGGGAGCTGTTTTTT. Translating it yields CATRGQPKSTGELFF.